A selection of T cell receptor beta chains follows, all from one sample in a study of T cells in Graves' hyperthyroidism and ophthalmopathy. TCRdb re-derived calls from the multiplex PCR reads in MiXCR, one entry per CDR3 protein. The sample has 250,000 to 300,000 distinct CDR3 sequences; approximately 15% are singletons. Sequencing used blood. The receptor set was obtained from a woman between 55 and 75 years old with Graves' ophthalmopathy. CDR3s include the opening cysteine and the closing phenylalanine or tryptophan. A D gene is named only where the DNA matches it firmly. For some rows the clone size is stated as once, few or many, or as a class when expanded; others skip it.

NA	many	TRBV2	TRBJ1-5	CASSEGPGEMGQPQHF	TGTGCCAGCAGTGAAGGCCCTGGGGAAATGGGTCAGCCCCAGCATTTT
NA	many	TRBV5-1	TRBJ1-1	CASSLGGLWNTEAFF	TGCGCCAGCAGCTTGGGGGGACTTTGGAACACTGAAGCTTTCTTT
NA	few	TRBV5-1	TRBJ2-2	CASSLEGRRNTGELFF	TGCGCCAGCAGCTTGGAAGGGCGCAGGAACACCGGGGAGCTGTTTTTT
NA	many	TRBV12-3/TRBV12-4	TRBJ2-3	CASSLGKRLVSTDTQYF	TGTGCCAGCAGTTTAGGCAAAAGACTAGTTAGCACAGATACGCAGTATTTT
TRBD1	NA	TRBV6-2/TRBV6-3	TRBJ1-1	CASNLGQGGTEAFF	TGTGCCAGCAACCTTGGACAGGGTGGGACTGAAGCTTTCTTT
NA	many	TRBV30	TRBJ2-1	CAWSVSSTHNEQFF	TGTGCCTGGAGTGTTAGTTCGACACACAATGAGCAGTTCTTC
NA	many	TRBV11-2	TRBJ1-6	CASTTAVQGSSPLHF	TGTGCCAGCACTACGGCGGTCCAGGGGAGTTCACCCCTCCACTTT
NA	many	TRBV18	TRBJ1-6	CASSPTDGPNSPLHF	TGTGCCAGCTCACCAACGGACGGCCCAAATTCACCCCTCCACTTT
NA	few	TRBV19	TRBJ2-1	CASSMFGGNSYNEQFF	TGTGCCAGTAGTATGTTCGGCGGGAATTCCTACAATGAGCAGTTCTTC
NA	few	TRBV10-3	TRBJ1-2	CAISESLSHGYTF	TGTGCCATCAGTGAGTCTTTGTCCCATGGCTACACCTTC